This note documents a single T cell receptor (beta chain) sequence. The antigen is undetermined. The sample is drawn from a study of cytomegalovirus exposure and HLA in healthy donors. Background on the study: One earlier analysis, a look at approximately 180 million T cells, found some 100 million unique TCR beta sequences. Study conclusions and caveats: Most TCR beta V segments were productive about 90% or about 30% of the time in an earlier analysis. Cytomegalovirus-associated TCR beta chains were listed, numbering under 200.

The trim removed 3 bases at V and 4 bases at J, leaving 9 bases unmatched. The CDR3 is 17 amino acids. The germline gives CDR1 MDHEN, CDR2 SYDVKM. The PCR made use of 60 Vbeta and 13 Jbeta primers. Libraries were prepared by immunoSEQ multiplex PCR; TCRdb keeps only in-frame clonotypes and omits some of them. Its listing shows tens of thousands of clones. This receptor was taken from a man between 35 and 55 years old in good health and CMV-seronegative. Sequencing was performed on PBMCs. The chain links TRBV28 to TRBJ2-2, with 9 positions matching TRBD2. The CDR3 loop is CASSFMSGGRATGELFF. In DNA, the CDR3 is TGTGCCAGCAGTTTCATGTCGGGCGGGAGGGCCACCGGGGAGCTGTTTTTT.